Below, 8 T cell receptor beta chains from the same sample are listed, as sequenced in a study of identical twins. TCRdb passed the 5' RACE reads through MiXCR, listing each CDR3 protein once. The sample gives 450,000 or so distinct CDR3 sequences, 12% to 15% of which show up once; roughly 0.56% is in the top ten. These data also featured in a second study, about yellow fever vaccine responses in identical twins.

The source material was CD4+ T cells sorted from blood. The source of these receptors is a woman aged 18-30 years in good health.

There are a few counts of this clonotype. Here the CDR3 reads CASSYPRGTSGSYEQYF. Here the CDR3 DNA reads TGTGCCAGCAGTTACCCCCGGGGGACTAGCGGATCCTACGAGCAGTACTTC. The rearrangement joins TRBV6-5 to TRBJ2-7, with TRBD2 matching over 11 bases. Germline CDR1 MNHEY, CDR2 SVGAGI. The CDR3 is made up of 17 amino acids. V was clipped by 2 bases and J by 1 base; unmatched bases: 7.

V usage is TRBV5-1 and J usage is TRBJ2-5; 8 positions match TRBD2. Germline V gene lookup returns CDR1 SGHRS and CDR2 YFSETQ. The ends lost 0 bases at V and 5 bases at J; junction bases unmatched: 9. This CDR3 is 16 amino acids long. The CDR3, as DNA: TGCGCCAGCAGCTTGGAGTCGGGGGGGCTCTTGGAGACCCAGTACTTC. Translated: CASSLESGGLLETQYF.

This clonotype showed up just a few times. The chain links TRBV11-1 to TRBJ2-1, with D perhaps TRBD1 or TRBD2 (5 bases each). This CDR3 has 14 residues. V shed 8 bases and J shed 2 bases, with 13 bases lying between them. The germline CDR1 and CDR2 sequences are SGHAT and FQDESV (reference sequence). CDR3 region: CASGTRTTYNEQFF. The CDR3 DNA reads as TGTGCCAGCGGGACGCGAACCACCTACAATGAGCAGTTCTTC.

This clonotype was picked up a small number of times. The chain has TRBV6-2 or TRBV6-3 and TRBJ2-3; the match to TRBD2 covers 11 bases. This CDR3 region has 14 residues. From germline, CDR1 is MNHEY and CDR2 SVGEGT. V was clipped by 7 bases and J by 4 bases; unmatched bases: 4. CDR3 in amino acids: CASKVAGGADTQYF. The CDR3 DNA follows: TGTGCCAGCAAGGTAGCGGGAGGGGCAGATACGCAGTATTTT.

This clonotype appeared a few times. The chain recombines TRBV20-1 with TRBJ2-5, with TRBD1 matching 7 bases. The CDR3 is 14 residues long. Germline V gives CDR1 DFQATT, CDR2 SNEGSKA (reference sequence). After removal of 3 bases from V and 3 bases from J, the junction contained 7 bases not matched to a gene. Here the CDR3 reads CSASTGVREETQYF. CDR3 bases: TGCAGTGCTAGTACAGGGGTTCGGGAAGAGACCCAGTACTTC.

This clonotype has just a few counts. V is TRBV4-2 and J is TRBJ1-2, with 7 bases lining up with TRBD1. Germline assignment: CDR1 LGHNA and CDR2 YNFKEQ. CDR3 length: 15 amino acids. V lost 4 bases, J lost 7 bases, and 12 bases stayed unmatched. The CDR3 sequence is CASSREIDRVFGYTF. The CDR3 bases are TGTGCCAGCAGCCGAGAAATCGACAGGGTCTTTGGCTACACCTTC.

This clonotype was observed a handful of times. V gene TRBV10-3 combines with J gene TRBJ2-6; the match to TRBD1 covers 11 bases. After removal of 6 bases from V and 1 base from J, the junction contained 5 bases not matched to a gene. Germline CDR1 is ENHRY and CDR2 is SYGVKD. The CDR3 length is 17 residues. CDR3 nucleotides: TGTGCCATCAGCAGAGGACAGGGGGCTTCTGGGGCCAACGTCCTGACTTTC. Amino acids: CAISRGQGASGANVLTF.

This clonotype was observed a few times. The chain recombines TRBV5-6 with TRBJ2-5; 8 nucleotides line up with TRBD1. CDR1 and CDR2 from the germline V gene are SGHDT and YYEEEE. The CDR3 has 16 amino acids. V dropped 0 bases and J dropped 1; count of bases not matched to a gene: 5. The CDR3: CASSLGQGRIQETQYF. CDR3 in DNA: TGTGCCAGCAGCTTGGGACAGGGGAGGATCCAAGAGACCCAGTACTTC.